This T cell receptor beta chain was sequenced during a study of cytotoxic CD8 clonotypes in ibrutinib-treated CLL. Broader study findings: Treatment saw public clonotypes, which were uncommon, either contract or stay stable.

The V segment lost 4 bases and the J segment 0 bases; nucleotides outside the gene matches: 7. The CDR3 sequence is 16 residues long. Germline CDR1 and CDR2: SGHAT and FQDESV (reference sequence). With regard to this clone: Its antigen is undetermined.

Depths of 1 in 200,000 to 1 in 1 million T cells were the sequencing target. TCRdb's copy holds only in-frame clones and misses some; the assay was immunoSEQ multiplex PCR. This sample has 300,000 or so clones; over 55% occur once, and the top ten carry around 6.3%. This sequence originates from a human donor with chronic lymphocytic leukemia. The chain joins TRBV11-1 to TRBJ1-1; 8 positions match TRBD1. Sequencing was performed on PBMCs, taken after 36 months of ibrutinib treatment. The CDR3 sequence: CASSSTGVVVNTEAFF. The CDR3 region has the DNA TGTGCCAGCAGCTCGACAGGGGTGGTGGTGAACACTGAAGCTTTCTTT. Combining the CDR3 with reference TRBV11-1 and TRBJ1-1 gives the whole variable domain EAEVAQSPRYKITEKSQAVAFWCDPISGHATLYWYRQILGQGPELLVQFQDESVVDDSQLPKDRFSAERLKGVDSTLKIQPAELGDSAMYLCASSSTGVVVNTEAFFGQGTRLTVV.